The 8 T cell receptor beta chains reported below all come from one sample, sequenced in a study of neurological immune-mediated disorders. TCRdb processed the 5' RACE reads anew with MiXCR; each CDR3 protein has one entry. The table records 50,000 to 70,000 distinct CDR3 sequences, under 3% of them present only once. Sequencing used PBMCs. Receptor source: a man in his fifties or sixties with multiple sclerosis.

This clonotype was seen ten or more times. The chain uses TRBV6-2 or TRBV6-3 and TRBJ1-1; D is ambiguous. CDR1 MNHEY and CDR2 SVGEGT come from the germline V gene. V was trimmed by 6 bases and J by 5 bases, leaving 13 bases between them. The CDR3 covers 13 residues. CDR3 DNA: TGTGCCAGCAGCCTCGGACTGACTACTGAAGCTTTCTTT. Translation: CASSLGLTTEAFF.

Many counts were recorded for this clonotype. The V gene is TRBV20-1, the J gene TRBJ2-7; 9 bases align to TRBD1. With V trimmed by 5 bases and J by 6 bases, 14 bases remained unmatched. Germline CDR1 is DFQATT and CDR2 is SNEGSKA (reference sequence). CDR3 length: 15 amino acids. The CDR3 loop reads CSAPPWDRDGSEQYF. In nucleotides, the CDR3 is TGCAGTGCTCCCCCCTGGGACAGGGATGGAAGCGAGCAGTACTTC.

This clonotype was found many times. The chain carries TRBV6-2 or TRBV6-3 and TRBJ2-5; 11 bases align to TRBD2. V lost 6 bases and J lost 1; bases outside the gene matches: 4. Germline V gives CDR1 MNHEY, CDR2 SVGEGT. This CDR3 is 15 amino acids long. The DNA of the CDR3 is TGTGCCAGCAGCTCGGGACTAGCGGTCCAAGAGACCCAGTACTTC. This gives the protein CASSSGLAVQETQYF.

This clonotype was counted at least ten times. The chain links TRBV20-1 to TRBJ2-2; 10 bases line up with TRBD2. Looked up from germline, CDR1 is DFQATT and CDR2 is SNEGSKA (reference sequence). The CDR3 consists of 16 residues. V was pared by 5 bases and J by 2 bases, with 8 bases of the junction left unmatched. CDR3 DNA: TGCAGTGCTCCTAGAACTAGCGGGGATAACACCGGGGAGCTGTTTTTT. It encodes CSAPRTSGDNTGELFF.

This clonotype came up many times. This sequence joins TRBV5-1 and TRBJ1-1; D perhaps matches TRBD1 (6 bases). Germline V gene sequence: CDR1 SGHRS, CDR2 YFSETQ. Trimming pared 5 bases from V and 0 bases from J, leaving 8 bases between. The CDR3 loop spans 13 amino acids. CDR3 loop: CASRQGVNTEAFF. The CDR3 bases are TGCGCCAGCAGACAGGGAGTGAACACTGAAGCTTTCTTT.

This clonotype showed up many times. DNA of the CDR3: TGCGCCAGCAGCTTTGTCCGGAATGAGCAGTTCTTC. Amino acids: CASSFVRNEQFF. The chain couples TRBV5-1 to TRBJ2-1; D ambiguous. The V end was cut by 2 bases, the J end by 7 bases, with 7 bases between. This CDR3 has 12 residues. Germline CDR1 is SGHRS and CDR2 is YFSETQ.

This clonotype was detected ten times or more. The rearrangement joins TRBV20-1 to TRBJ1-1, with D tentatively TRBD1 (5 bases). The CDR3 spans 16 residues. V gave up 1 base and J gave up 1 base, with 16 bases separating them. Germline CDR1 is DFQATT and CDR2 is SNEGSKA (reference sequence). The CDR3 spells CSARVIGGARNTEAFF. CDR3 nucleotide sequence: TGCAGTGCTAGAGTTATAGGAGGGGCGCGGAACACTGAAGCTTTCTTT.

This clonotype has ten or more counts. The chain carries TRBV20-1 and TRBJ1-2; 9 bases line up with TRBD1. CDR3 length: 13 amino acids. Germline V gives CDR1 DFQATT, CDR2 SNEGSKA (reference sequence). V lost 5 bases, J lost 8 bases, and 9 bases stayed unmatched. For the CDR3, the DNA is TGCAGTGCTGGGACAGGGCTGGAAGGGGGCTACACCTTC. As protein: CSAGTGLEGGYTF.